This TCR beta chain comes out of a study of blood T cell dynamics during melanoma immunotherapy. Study summary: Metastatic melanoma patients received first-line pembrolizumab or nivolumab plus ipilimumab.

Documented time point: week 3, after first cycle of checkpoint inhibitor. At 12 weeks after first infusion, RECIST 1.1 defined response for most patients. Patients had no prior systemic cancer treatment, immunosuppressants or other active cancers. As concerns this clone: Its ends do not fully match the called genes, so a read error is possible.

The method was immunoSEQ multiplex PCR; TCRdb's version includes in-frame clones alone and lacks a portion of them. The data contain 25,000 to 35,000 clones, 65% to 85% of them singletons. CDR3 length equals 15 residues. The V gene's germline CDR1 is SEHNR and CDR2 FQNEAQ (reference sequence). V gene TRBV7-9 combines with J gene TRBJ1-2, with D possibly TRBD1 on 5 matching bases. The specimen comprised blood, sampled from a patient treated with checkpoint blockade. This sequence was found in a human donor with melanoma. CDR3 nucleotides: TGCGCCAGCAGCCAAGATATCAGGGTACGAGGCGGCTACACCTTC. Protein sequence: CASSQDIRVRGGYTF.